The source of this TCR beta chain is a study of T-cell memory formation after mild COVID-19. This clonotype was seen only a few times. Its antigen is not identified. Findings and caveats of the study: CD4+ clones that contracted lay mainly in CM and EM; CD8+ ones lay in EMRA. The appearance of some responding clones in pre-infection memory suggested that cross-reactive memory joined.

5'RACE primed at constant segments yielded TCR alpha and TCR beta cDNA libraries bearing sample barcodes and UMIs. TCRdb called the 5' RACE reads again in MiXCR, with one record for every CDR3 protein. The sample has 200,000 to 300,000 distinct CDR3 sequences; more than 8% are singletons. In germline, CDR1 is MGHDK, CDR2 SYGVNS. J was trimmed by 3 bases and V by 3 bases; bases with no gene match: 7. CDR3 size: 15 residues. V usage is TRBV25-1 and J usage is TRBJ1-1; 7 positions agree with TRBD1. The TCR was taken from a man aged 18 to 29 who had mild COVID-19 (a few samples of this study predate the infection). Cell type and time point are not known. Sequencing was done on a sample of PBMCs or a T cell subset sorted from them (not recorded which). The CDR3 loop is CASSEGGRGYTEAFF. The CDR3 DNA follows: TGTGCCAGCAGTGAGGGGGGCAGGGGGTACACTGAAGCTTTCTTT.